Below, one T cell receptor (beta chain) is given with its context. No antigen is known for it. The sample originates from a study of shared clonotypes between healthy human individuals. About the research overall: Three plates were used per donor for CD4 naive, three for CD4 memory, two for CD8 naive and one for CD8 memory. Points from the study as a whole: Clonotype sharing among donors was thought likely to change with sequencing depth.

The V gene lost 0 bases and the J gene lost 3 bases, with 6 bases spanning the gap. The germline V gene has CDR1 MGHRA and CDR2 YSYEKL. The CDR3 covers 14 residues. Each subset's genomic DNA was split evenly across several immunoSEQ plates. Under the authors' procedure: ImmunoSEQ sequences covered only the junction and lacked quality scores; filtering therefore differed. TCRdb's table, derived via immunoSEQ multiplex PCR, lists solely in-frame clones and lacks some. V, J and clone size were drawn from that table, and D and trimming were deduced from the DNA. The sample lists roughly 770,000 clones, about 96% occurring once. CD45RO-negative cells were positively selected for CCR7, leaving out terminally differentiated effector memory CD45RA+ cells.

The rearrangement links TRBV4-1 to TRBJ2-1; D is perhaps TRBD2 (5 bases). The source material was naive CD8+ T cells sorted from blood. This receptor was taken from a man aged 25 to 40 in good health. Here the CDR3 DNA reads TGCGCCAGCAGCCAAGACCGGGACTACAATGAGCAGTTCTTC. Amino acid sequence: CASSQDRDYNEQFF.